One TCR beta chain is described in this entry. Its target is not known. These data belong to a study of shared clonotypes between healthy human individuals. Study at large: Those who served as donors were a couple of women and a few men between the ages of 18 and 49. General study results and limits: Sequencing depth was a factor that was expected to affect clonotype sharing among donors.

V was trimmed by 2 bases and J by 2 bases, leaving 13 bases between them. The germline gives CDR1 SGHAT, CDR2 FQNNGV. The CDR3 runs to 15 residues. The donors, all of them Caucasian adults, lived in Nashville, Tennessee. Deep level was the assay's run setting. Only in-frame clones appear in the TCRdb table, and some are missing; sequencing was by immunoSEQ multiplex PCR. Altogether more than 450,000 clones are present, approximately 79% being singletons, with the ten largest covering over 10%. The sequence derives from a woman aged 40 to 50 in good health. Some clones in this sample may be carry-over from other donors' samples. The chain uses TRBV11-2 and TRBJ2-7; possibly TRBD1 or TRBD2 for D (5 bases each). Sequencing was carried out using PBMCs. For the CDR3, the DNA is TGTGCCAGCAGCTTAAAGTGGGGGACCACCTACGAGCAGTACTTC. Its protein is CASSLKWGTTYEQYF.